The 11 T cell receptor beta chains below were found in one sample sequenced in a study of cytomegalovirus exposure and HLA in healthy donors. Produced via immunoSEQ multiplex PCR; TCRdb's table is partial and in-frame only. This sample has 150,000 to 200,000 clones, with about 85% found just once. Sequencing was performed on PBMCs. The source is a man between 18 and 35 years old in good health and CMV-seropositive.

The V call is TRBV5-1, the J call TRBJ1-1, with 8 bases matching TRBD1. The V and J ends lost 4 bases and 4 bases, in that order; junction bases with no gene match: 3. Germline CDR1 SGHRS, CDR2 YFSETQ. CDR3 length: 13 amino acids. The CDR3 sequence is CASSPGGGTEAFF. The CDR3, as DNA: TGCGCCAGCAGCCCAGGGGGCGGCACTGAAGCTTTCTTT.

The rearrangement uses TRBV19 and TRBJ1-5; D unclear. The CDR3 loop spans 17 amino acids. Trimming removed 3 bases at V and 3 bases at J, with 18 bases between. Per the germline V gene, CDR1 is LNHDA and CDR2 is SQIVND (reference sequence). CDR3 in DNA: TGTGCCAGTAGTATTATGGGAGGAGTGGGTTCCAATCAGCCCCAGCATTTT. It translates to CASSIMGGVGSNQPQHF.

The chain combines TRBV4-1 with TRBJ2-5, with D possibly matching TRBD1 (6 bases). The V gene lost 1 base and the J gene lost 3 bases, with 9 bases spanning the gap. This CDR3 has 14 amino acids. Germline V gene lookup returns CDR1 MGHRA and CDR2 YSYEKL. Here the CDR3 DNA reads TGCGCCAGCAGCCAAGCAGGGGCCAAAGAGACCCAGTACTTC. Residues: CASSQAGAKETQYF.

This sequence joins TRBV7-9 and TRBJ1-4; TRBD1 is a possible D gene (5 bases). Trimming stripped 1 base from V and 8 bases from J, with 8 bases between. The CDR3 totals 13 residues. Germline lookup yields CDR1 SEHNR and CDR2 FQNEAQ (reference sequence). CDR3 loop: CASSLVAGEKLFF. The DNA of the CDR3 is TGTGCCAGCAGCTTAGTGGCAGGGGAAAAACTGTTTTTT.

The CDR3 reads CASRAGLAGGKETQYF. The DNA for the CDR3 is TGTGCCAGCAGGGCTGGACTAGCGGGGGGCAAAGAGACCCAGTACTTC. The chain combines TRBV2 with TRBJ2-5, with 14 bases that match TRBD2. Trimming at V came to 6 bases and at J to 3 bases, leaving 6 bases not matched to a gene. The CDR3 contains 16 residues. The germline V gene encodes CDR1 SNHLY and CDR2 FYNNEI.

V is TRBV6-5 and J is TRBJ2-7; perhaps TRBD2 as D (6 bases). The germline V gene encodes CDR1 MNHEY and CDR2 SVGAGI. This CDR3 spans 15 amino acids. The V gene lost 4 bases and the J gene lost 1 base, with 14 bases spanning the gap. The CDR3 region has the DNA TGTGCCAGCAGTTCCCCGGGAGTCGAATCCTACGAGCAGTACTTC. This translates into CASSSPGVESYEQYF.

The chain has TRBV28 and TRBJ2-1; no definite D call. The CDR3 extends over 16 amino acids. Trimming removed 0 bases at V and 0 bases at J, with 9 bases between. Germline V gives CDR1 MDHEN, CDR2 SYDVKM. In nucleotides, the CDR3 is TGTGCCAGCAGTTTATGCAAGCAGGACTCCTACAATGAGCAGTTCTTC. Amino acid sequence: CASSLCKQDSYNEQFF.

V and J are TRBV28 and TRBJ1-4; a weak D match, TRBD1 (6 bases). This CDR3 spans 12 amino acids. V gave up 7 bases and J gave up 7 bases, with 10 bases separating them. CDR1 MDHEN and CDR2 SYDVKM come from the germline V gene. CDR3 DNA: TGTGCCAGCAACAGGGCAACTGAAAAACTGTTTTTT. It codes for CASNRATEKLFF.

This chain uses TRBV28 with TRBJ1-2; no reliable D call. CDR1 is MDHEN, CDR2 SYDVKM, per germline. V dropped 5 bases and J dropped 6 bases, with 13 bases sitting between them. The CDR3 consists of 13 residues. The CDR3 region has the DNA TGTGCCAGCAGTACCCCAACGCGCCATGGCTACACCTTC. Protein: CASSTPTRHGYTF.

The chain carries TRBV4-1 and TRBJ2-1; D not resolved. Germline V CDR1 and CDR2: MGHRA, YSYEKL. This CDR3 is built from 14 residues. The V and J ends lost 0 bases and 4 bases respectively, with 7 bases between them. The CDR3 nucleotides read TGCGCCAGCAGCCAAGATCTTGCGTACAATGAGCAGTTCTTC. It translates to CASSQDLAYNEQFF.

This chain uses TRBV11-2 with TRBJ2-4, with D unclear. Germline CDR1 reads SGHAT; CDR2 reads FQNNGV. V gave up 4 bases and J gave up 7 bases, with 11 bases separating them. There are 13 residues in the CDR3. The CDR3 loop reads CASSSPQANIQYF. Here the CDR3 DNA reads TGTGCCAGCAGCTCCCCGCAGGCTAACATTCAGTACTTC.